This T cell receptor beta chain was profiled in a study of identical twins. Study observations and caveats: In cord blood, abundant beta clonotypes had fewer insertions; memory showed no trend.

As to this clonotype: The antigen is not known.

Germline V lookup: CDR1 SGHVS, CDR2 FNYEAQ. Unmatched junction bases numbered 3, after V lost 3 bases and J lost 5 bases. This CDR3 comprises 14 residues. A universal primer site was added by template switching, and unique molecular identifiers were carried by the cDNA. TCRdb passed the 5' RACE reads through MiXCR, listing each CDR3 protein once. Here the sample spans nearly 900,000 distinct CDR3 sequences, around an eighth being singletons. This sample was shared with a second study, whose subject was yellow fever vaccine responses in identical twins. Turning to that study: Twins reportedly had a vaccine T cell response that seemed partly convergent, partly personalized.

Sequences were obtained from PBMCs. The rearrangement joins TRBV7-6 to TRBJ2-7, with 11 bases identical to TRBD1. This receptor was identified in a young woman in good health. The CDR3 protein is CASSFLGQGDEQYF. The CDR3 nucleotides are TGTGCCAGCAGCTTCCTGGGACAGGGGGACGAGCAGTACTTC.